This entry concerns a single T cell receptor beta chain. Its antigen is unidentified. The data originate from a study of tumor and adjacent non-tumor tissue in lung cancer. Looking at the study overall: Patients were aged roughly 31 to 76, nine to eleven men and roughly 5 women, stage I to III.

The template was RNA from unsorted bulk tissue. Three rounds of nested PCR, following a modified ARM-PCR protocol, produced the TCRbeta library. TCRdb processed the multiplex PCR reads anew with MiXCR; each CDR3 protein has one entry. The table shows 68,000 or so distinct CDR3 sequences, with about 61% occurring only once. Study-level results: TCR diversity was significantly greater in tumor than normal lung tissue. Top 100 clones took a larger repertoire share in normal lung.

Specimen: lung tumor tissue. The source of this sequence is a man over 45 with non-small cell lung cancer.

The CDR3 region has the DNA TGTGCCAGCAGCCCGCTCGGACGCCGGTCCTGGGGTAGCAATCAGCCCCAGCATTTT. It specifies CASSPLGRRSWGSNQPQHF. The V gene is TRBV7-8, the J gene TRBJ1-5; D not resolved. Germline V lookup: CDR1 SGHVS, CDR2 FQNEAQ. Trimming left V 5 bases short and J 0 bases short, with 23 bases between. CDR3 length: 19 amino acids.